The next 5 T cell receptor beta chains were all read from a single sample in a study of CD4 T cells in relation to SARS-CoV-2 and coronaviruses. The antigens these receptors bind are not known. CD4+ T cells from unexposed donors were obtained before the COVID-19 pandemic (2011-2018). CD4+ T cells were isolated from the cells after 10 days of culture. The table came from immunoSEQ multiplex PCR; TCRdb's copy has only in-frame clones and leaves some out. The table has 9,500 to 13,000 clones, 70% to 85% seen once; the top ten hold approximately 24%. The sample comprised CD4+ T cells from PBMCs, cultured in vitro. All receptors come from a human donor in good health.

The rearrangement uses TRBV11-3 and TRBJ2-2; D is unclear. The ends were cut back, 1 base at V and 1 base at J, with 7 bases in the middle. This CDR3 contains 15 residues. CDR1 is SGHNT and CDR2 is YENEEA in the germline V gene. CDR3 amino acids: CASSLGSMNTGELFF. The DNA for the CDR3 is TGTGCCAGCAGCTTAGGCAGTATGAACACCGGGGAGCTGTTTTTT.

This chain uses TRBV12-5 with TRBJ1-2; maybe TRBD1 (5 bases). CDR3 length: 14 residues. Per the germline V gene, CDR1 is LGHNT and CDR2 is FRNRAP. V lost 6 bases and J 4 bases, leaving 15 bases between the germline ends. The DNA of the CDR3 is TGTGCTAGTGGCCTCGGGGACGTGGGCTATGGCTACACCTTC. This sequence encodes CASGLGDVGYGYTF.

The genes are TRBV27 and TRBJ1-5; D is undetermined. This CDR3 spans 13 amino acids. Trimming shortened V by 3 bases and J by 4 bases, and 7 bases separated the two germline ends. Germline assignment: CDR1 MNHEY and CDR2 SMNVEV (reference sequence). This CDR3 is CASSFAGNQPQHF. The DNA of the CDR3 is TGTGCCAGCAGTTTTGCGGGGAATCAGCCCCAGCATTTT.

The chain uses TRBV18 and TRBJ1-1; a weak D match, TRBD1 (6 bases). Trimming took 3 bases from V and 1 from J, leaving 15 bases between them. Per germline, CDR1 KGHSH and CDR2 LQKENI. The CDR3 is made up of 16 amino acids. The CDR3 bases are TGTGCCAGCTCACCCCGGGACAACGTAAGGAACACTGAAGCTTTCTTT. This codes for CASSPRDNVRNTEAFF. The whole variable domain, remainder taken from reference TRBV18 and TRBJ1-1, is NAGVMQNPRHLVRRRGQEARLRCSPMKGHSHVYWYRQLPEEGLKFMVYLQKENIIDESGMPKERFSAEFPKEGPSILRIQQVVRGDSAAYFCASSPRDNVRNTEAFFGQGTRLTVV.

This chain connects TRBV9 to TRBJ2-1, with 11 bases that match TRBD2. From germline, CDR1 is SGDLS and CDR2 YYNGEE. The ends lost 3 bases at V and 1 base at J; junction bases unmatched: 6. The CDR3 is 17 residues long. In nucleotides, the CDR3 is TGTGCCAGCAGCGCTTCGGGGACTAGCGGTTCCTACAATGAGCAGTTCTTC. Protein: CASSASGTSGSYNEQFF.